This T cell receptor beta chain was obtained from a study of metastatic and nonmetastatic thyroid tumors. For the study at large: Where malignant and benign thyroid patients were concerned, repertoires were compared across blood and tumor or nodule tissue.

Broader study findings: Within blood and tumor, benign nodules reportedly had significantly lower TCR beta diversity than malignant thyroid tumors did.

This clone showed up many times. The antigen remains undetermined. TCRdb re-called the PCR reads with MiXCR. The sample lists over 20,000 clones; around a sixth were seen once. The entire patient cohort was treatment-naive prior to thyroid surgery. The CDR3 covers 15 residues. Germline CDR1 MGHRA, CDR2 YSYEKL. Trimming pared 6 bases from V and 0 bases from J, leaving 15 bases between. The rearrangement links TRBV4-1 to TRBJ2-7, with D possibly matching TRBD2 (5 bases). This clonotype was obtained from a female donor with papillary thyroid cancer or a benign thyroid nodule (not recorded which). Some clones in this sample may be carry-over from other donors' samples. The sequencing sample was made of blood. The CDR3 spells CASSYPGSSSYEQYF. The CDR3 bases are TGCGCCAGCAGTTATCCGGGGTCAAGCTCCTACGAGCAGTACTTC.